The 9 T cell receptor beta chains listed next were all sequenced from one sample in a study of shared clonotypes between healthy human individuals. The protocol was immunoSEQ multiplex PCR, while the TCRdb copy is restricted to in-frame clones and leaves out a portion. The table records under 2,500,000 clones, 95% of them present only once. Sequenced material: naive CD4+ T cells sorted from blood. Subset described: CD45RA+ positively selected. The origin of the receptors is a man aged 18 to 30 in good health.

The chain combines TRBV4-1 with TRBJ2-5; D possibly corresponds to TRBD1 (5 bases). Trimming shortened V by 1 base and J by 3 bases, and 12 bases separated the two germline ends. CDR1 and CDR2 from the germline V gene are MGHRA and YSYEKL. This CDR3 is built from 15 residues. CDR3: CASSQVLGPEETQYF. In nucleotides, the CDR3 is TGCGCCAGCAGCCAAGTTTTGGGGCCGGAAGAGACCCAGTACTTC.

This chain uses TRBV4-1 with TRBJ1-4; no definite D call. The CDR3 runs to 15 residues. Trimming took off 4 bases at V and 4 bases at J, with 13 bases between the two ends. Germline lookup yields CDR1 MGHRA and CDR2 YSYEKL. The CDR3 coding sequence is TGCGCCAGCAGCCTGACGGGGAGCCATAATGAAAAACTGTTTTTT. Translating it yields CASSLTGSHNEKLFF.

The V call is TRBV6-5, the J call TRBJ2-1; D ambiguous. Germline V gives CDR1 MNHEY, CDR2 SVGAGI. This CDR3 has 11 amino acids. With 6 bases removed from V and 8 bases from J, the gap between germline ends came to 8 bases. The CDR3 reads CASSRRYEQFF. In nucleotides, the CDR3 is TGTGCCAGCAGCAGAAGGTATGAGCAGTTCTTC.

The rearrangement joins TRBV19 to TRBJ2-3; D is uncertain. CDR3 size: 13 residues. Trimming took 5 bases from V and 0 from J, leaving 6 bases between them. Germline V gene sequence: CDR1 LNHDA, CDR2 SQIVND (reference sequence). This chain's CDR3 is CASSLLSTDTQYF. CDR3 DNA sequence: TGTGCCAGTAGTCTCCTTAGCACAGATACGCAGTATTTT. The full variable domain, its missing parts supplied by reference TRBV19 and TRBJ2-3, is DGGITQSPKYLFRKEGQNVTLSCEQNLNHDAMYWYRQDPGQGLRLIYYSQIVNDFQKGDIAEGYSVSREKKESFPLTVTSAQKNPTAFYLCASSLLSTDTQYFGPGTRLTVL.

The gene calls are TRBV29-1 and TRBJ2-7, with a tentative D call TRBD1 (6 bases). The CDR3 is 12 residues long. CDR1 is SQVTM, CDR2 ANQGSEA, per germline. Trimming cost V 6 bases and J 2 bases, with 11 bases left between them. CDR3 nucleotide sequence: TGCAGCGTAACAGGGTCCGCCTACGAGCAGTACTTC. Translated, it gives CSVTGSAYEQYF.

This sequence joins TRBV6-5 and TRBJ2-3, with unresolved D. There are 11 residues in the CDR3. Germline V gene sequence: CDR1 MNHEY, CDR2 SVGAGI. With 6 bases removed from V and 8 bases from J, the gap between germline ends came to 9 bases. The CDR3, as DNA: TGTGCCAGCAGAGAGTCCGCTACGCAGTATTTT. It codes for CASRESATQYF.

In the case of this clone: The sample contains more than one DNA sequence encoding this CDR3. The chain couples TRBV6-6 to TRBJ2-7, with D unclear. Germline V lookup: CDR1 MNHNY, CDR2 SVGAGI (reference sequence). Deletions cut 2 bases from V and 7 bases from J, with 9 bases between. The CDR3 has 12 residues. CDR3 nucleotides: TGTGCCAGCAGTTACGGGCTCGGGGAGCAGTACTTC. Protein sequence: CASSYGLGEQYF.

This rearrangement joins TRBV19 to TRBJ1-6, with 7 bases that match TRBD1. This CDR3 comprises 14 residues. Germline trimming cut 7 bases from V and 7 bases from J; bases unmatched to any gene: 7. The germline V gene encodes CDR1 LNHDA and CDR2 SQIVND (reference sequence). Here the CDR3 reads CASNPGQLNSPLHF. CDR3 sequence (DNA): TGTGCCAGTAACCCGGGACAGCTAAATTCACCCCTCCACTTT.

The rearrangement uses TRBV13 and TRBJ2-7, with TRBD2 matching over 7 bases. This CDR3 is 14 amino acids long. The germline gives CDR1 PRHDT, CDR2 FYEKMQ (reference sequence). J lost 4 bases, V lost 3 bases, and 6 bases had no gene match. CDR3 region: CASSLAGEGYEQYF. CDR3 DNA sequence: TGTGCCAGCAGCTTGGCGGGAGAAGGTTACGAGCAGTACTTC. The whole variable domain, remainder taken from reference TRBV13 and TRBJ2-7, is AAGVIQSPRHLIKEKRETATLKCYPIPRHDTVYWYQQGPGQDPQFLISFYEKMQSDKGSIPDRFSAQQFSDYHSELNMSSLELGDSALYFCASSLAGEGYEQYFGPGTRLTVT.